The 20 T cell receptor beta chains presented below share a single source sample, sequenced in a study of T cell repertoires in cytomegalovirus infection. TCRdb passed the reads through MiXCR, listing each CDR3 protein once. This sample yields about 310,000 distinct CDR3 sequences, of which about 9.2% are seen a single time; approximately 2.3% belongs to the top ten. Specimen: PBMCs. Receptors originate from a human donor in good health (CMV status not recorded). Some clones in this sample may be carry-over from other donors' samples.

V and J are TRBV20-1 and TRBJ2-7, with 8 bases that match TRBD2. V dropped 6 bases and J dropped 2; count of bases not matched to a gene: 3. The CDR3 runs to 12 residues. Germline V gene sequence: CDR1 DFQATT, CDR2 SNEGSKA (reference sequence). CDR3 sequence (DNA): TGCAGTGCCCGGGGGGGCACCTACGAGCAGTACTTC. Translated: CSARGGTYEQYF.

This clonotype was counted ten times or more. V usage is TRBV7-8 and J usage is TRBJ2-2, with D perhaps TRBD2 (6 bases). CDR3 length equals 16 residues. Deletions cut 5 bases from V and 6 bases from J, with 19 bases between. CDR1 and CDR2 from the germline V gene are SGHVS and FQNEAQ. The DNA for the CDR3 is TGTGCCAGCAGCCTACTAGCTACCATGAAACCCGGGGAGCTGTTTTTT. Translation: CASSLLATMKPGELFF.

The J gene is TRBJ2-2, the V gene TRBV5-1, with TRBD2 as a possible D gene (6 bases). The CDR3 covers 14 residues. Trimming pared 4 bases from V and 4 bases from J, leaving 11 bases between. Germline assignment: CDR1 SGHRS and CDR2 YFSETQ. CDR3 residues: CASSGGSLTGELFF. DNA of the CDR3: TGCGCCAGCAGCGGAGGGTCGCTCACCGGGGAGCTGTTTTTT.

This clonotype occurred many times. The CDR3 DNA reads TGTGCTAGTGGTGCCGCGACAGTTGGGCCCCTCCACTTT. It specifies CASGAATVGPLHF. This chain joins TRBV12-5 and TRBJ1-6; weak D call: TRBD1 (5 bases). The germline V gene has CDR1 LGHNT and CDR2 FRNRAP. This CDR3 is built from 13 residues. V was clipped by 5 bases and J by 13 bases, with 15 bases between them.

This clonotype was detected once. The chain has TRBV20-1 and TRBJ2-3; 13 bases agree with TRBD2. Looked up from germline, CDR1 is DFQATT and CDR2 is SNEGSKA (reference sequence). Trimming cost V 4 bases and J 0 bases; bases outside gene matches: 4. This CDR3 has 16 amino acids. The CDR3 protein is CSAKGGLAGSTDTQYF. The CDR3 bases are TGCAGTGCTAAAGGGGGACTAGCGGGGAGCACAGATACGCAGTATTTT.

V gene TRBV12-3 or TRBV12-4 combines with J gene TRBJ1-2; D perhaps matches TRBD1 (6 bases). The CDR3 runs to 13 residues. V dropped 5 bases and J dropped 9 bases, with 16 bases sitting between them. CDR3 DNA: TGTGCCAGCAGTGCCCCAGGGGAAATTAGCTACACCTTC. It codes for CASSAPGEISYTF.

This clonotype was seen at least ten times. The rearrangement joins TRBV7-7 to TRBJ2-7, with D hard to call. This CDR3 contains 16 residues. The germline V gene has CDR1 SSHAT and CDR2 FNYEAQ (reference sequence). CDR3 loop: CASSVSRFARKHEQYV. CDR3 DNA: TGTGCTAGCAGCGTTAGCCGGTTCGCTCGGAAGCACGAGCAGTACGTC.

This clonotype was recorded a few times. The chain is built from TRBV10-3 and TRBJ2-5; TRBD1 might be the D (5 bases). CDR3 length: 14 residues. The V gene lost 1 base and the J gene lost 2 bases, with 8 bases spanning the gap. Germline lookup yields CDR1 ENHRY and CDR2 SYGVKD. The CDR3 sequence is CAISEFQGQETQYF. The CDR3 DNA reads as TGTGCCATCAGTGAGTTCCAGGGTCAAGAGACCCAGTACTTC.

This clonotype has at least ten counts. V usage is TRBV28 and J usage is TRBJ1-5, with 7 positions matching TRBD1. Germline-derived CDR1 and CDR2 are MDHEN and SYDVKM. The CDR3 runs 15 residues. V gave up 5 bases and J gave up 1 base; unmatched junction bases: 5. CDR3 loop: CASSQDRRSNQPQHF. The CDR3 DNA sequence: TGTGCCAGCAGTCAGGACAGGAGGAGCAATCAGCCCCAGCATTTT.

In this sample, this clonotype turned up many times. The rearrangement uses TRBV6-1 and TRBJ2-7; tentatively, D is TRBD1 or TRBD2 (6 bases each). This CDR3 contains 14 residues. Germline CDR1 and CDR2: MNHNS and SASEGT. V lost 7 bases to trimming and J lost 0 bases, with 13 bases between them. The CDR3 spells CASTSGAVSYEQYF. CDR3 DNA: TGTGCCAGCACCTCGGGGGCTGTCTCCTACGAGCAGTACTTC.

This clonotype has at least ten counts. The chain employs TRBV12-3 or TRBV12-4 and TRBJ1-5; D possibly corresponds to TRBD1 (5 bases). The CDR3 sequence is 14 residues long. V was shortened by 6 bases and J by 1 base, with 10 bases between the two germline ends. This chain's CDR3 is CASRPGASNQPQHF. CDR3 in DNA: TGTGCCAGCAGGCCCGGGGCGAGCAATCAGCCCCAGCATTTT.

This chain links TRBV25-1 with TRBJ2-5; tentative D call: TRBD1 (5 bases). The V end was cut by 1 base, the J end by 6 bases, with 12 bases between. This CDR3 region has 14 residues. CDR1 MGHDK and CDR2 SYGVNS come from the germline V gene. CDR3 coding DNA: TGTGCCAGCAGTGAATCCGCGGACACAAAGACCCAGTACTTC. This sequence encodes CASSESADTKTQYF.

This clonotype was picked up many times. CDR3 residues: CASSLAAGRGTEAFF. The CDR3 DNA reads TGTGCCAGCAGCTTAGCGGCGGGCAGGGGCACTGAAGCTTTCTTT. This chain connects TRBV7-2 to TRBJ1-1; D possibly corresponds to TRBD1 (6 bases). The CDR3 is 15 amino acids. The V end was cut by 0 bases, the J end by 4 bases, with 12 bases between. Germline V gene lookup returns CDR1 SGHTA and CDR2 FQGNSA. Full variable domain (rest looked up from reference TRBV7-2 and TRBJ1-1): GAGVSQSPSNKVTEKGKDVELRCDPISGHTALYWYRQSLGQGLEFLIYFQGNSAPDKSGLPSDRFSAERTGGSVSTLTIQRTQQEDSAVYLCASSLAAGRGTEAFFGQGTRLTVV.

The J gene is TRBJ2-3, the V gene TRBV20-1, with 10 bases identical to TRBD2. The CDR3 has 15 residues. The germline V gene has CDR1 DFQATT and CDR2 SNEGSKA (reference sequence). V shed 4 bases, J shed 4 bases, and the junction held 8 bases outside the gene matches. The CDR3 loop is CSAIQSGGVSDTQYF. CDR3 sequence (DNA): TGCAGTGCTATACAGAGCGGGGGGGTTTCAGATACGCAGTATTTT.

The sample holds many counts of this clonotype. The chain couples TRBV5-1 to TRBJ2-1, with TRBD2 matching 12 bases. The V gene end was trimmed by 0 bases and the J gene end by 4 bases; junction bases not matched to a gene: 2. The germline gives CDR1 SGHRS, CDR2 YFSETQ. The length of the CDR3 is 16 residues. The DNA for the CDR3 is TGCGCCAGCAGCTTGGAACTAGCGGGGGGTTACAATGAGCAGTTCTTC. Its protein product is CASSLELAGGYNEQFF.

In its sample, this clonotype was seen many times. The chain employs TRBV4-2 and TRBJ2-1; 9 bases are a match to TRBD2. This CDR3 is 16 amino acids long. The V and J ends lost 0 bases and 3 bases, in that order; junction bases with no gene match: 3. Per the germline V gene, CDR1 is LGHNA and CDR2 is YNFKEQ. CDR3 loop: CASSQELSGGYNEQFF. The DNA of the CDR3 is TGTGCCAGCAGCCAAGAACTTAGCGGGGGCTACAATGAGCAGTTCTTC.

This clonotype was counted at least ten times. The chain links TRBV7-3 to TRBJ2-1; the match to TRBD2 covers 16 bases. From germline, CDR1 is SGHTA and CDR2 FQGTGA. The CDR3 is 17 residues long. V was clipped by 4 bases and J by 7 bases; unmatched bases: 7. The CDR3 nucleotides are TGTGCCAGCAGCTCGGGACTAGCGGGGGGGCCGGTGAATGAGCAGTTCTTC. It is translated as CASSSGLAGGPVNEQFF.

This clonotype was seen many times. This chain connects TRBV20-1 to TRBJ1-1; the D is unclear. The CDR3 contains 16 residues. The germline gives CDR1 DFQATT, CDR2 SNEGSKA (reference sequence). Trimming left V 0 bases short and J 4 bases short, with 18 bases between. In nucleotides, the CDR3 is TGCAGTGCTAGAGATTTACAGTTAAATCTGGGCACTGAAGCTTTCTTT. Its translation is CSARDLQLNLGTEAFF.

About this clonotype itself: Being one base from a much bigger clone, this may be a read error. The J gene is TRBJ2-5, the V gene TRBV20-1; D gene unclear. The better agreement between TRBJ2-1 and the DNA end casts doubt on the J call. Germline V gives CDR1 DFQATT, CDR2 SNEGSKA (reference sequence). The CDR3 runs 13 residues. CDR3 protein: CSAHPGLQETQFF. CDR3 nucleotides: TGCAGTGCCCATCCCGGCCTCCAAGAGACCCAGTTCTTC.

In its sample, this clonotype was seen many times. The chain employs TRBV6-6 and TRBJ2-1; 14 nucleotides match TRBD2. This CDR3 is 18 amino acids long. The germline V gene encodes CDR1 MNHNY and CDR2 SVGAGI (reference sequence). V lost 2 bases and J lost 4; bases outside the gene matches: 7. The DNA of the CDR3 is TGTGCCAGCAGTTACATGGGACTAGCGGGGGTCCTTTACAATGAGCAGTTCTTC. Residues: CASSYMGLAGVLYNEQFF.